This T cell receptor (beta chain) appears in the sequencing data of a study of blood T cell repertoires in COVID-19. Study summary: Samples taken during acute and convalescent COVID-19 were collected in the United States, Italy and Spain. T cells, B-cell-depleted T cells, or PBMCs supplied cDNA or gDNA.

In the authors' workflow: Amplifying reference gene primers gave estimates of nucleated cell counts. The table came from immunoSEQ multiplex PCR; TCRdb's copy has only in-frame clones and leaves some out. That table furnishes V, J and clone size, whereas the DNA furnished D and trimming. The table shows approximately 100,000 clones, with roughly 76% occurring only once. The CDR3 covers 19 residues. V lost 6 bases to trimming and J lost 1 base; unmatched junction nucleotides: 16. CDR1 and CDR2 (germline): LNHDA, SQIVND (reference sequence). The rearrangement links TRBV19 to TRBJ1-5; 9 nucleotides align to TRBD1. The sample comprised peripheral blood. This TCR was sampled from a human donor in a cohort sampled during active COVID-19. CDR3 in amino acids: CASSGAYTGGAASNQPQHF. The CDR3 DNA sequence: TGTGCCAGTAGCGGGGCATACACAGGGGGCGCGGCGAGCAATCAGCCCCAGCATTTT.